The 20 T cell receptor beta chains in this list originate from one sample, sequenced in a study of CD8 T cells in Susac syndrome. cDNA came from roughly 0.47 to 1 ug RNA primed by random hexamers. TCRdb fed the immunoSEQ multiplex PCR reads into MiXCR, producing one record per CDR3 protein. Of about 150,000 distinct CDR3 sequences listed, 85% to 95% are singletons. The source material was CD4+ T cells from PBMCs. The receptors shown here come from a human donor with Susac syndrome.

This rearrangement joins TRBV11-2 to TRBJ1-2; weak D call: TRBD1 (6 bases). Per germline, CDR1 SGHAT and CDR2 FQNNGV. There are 14 residues in the CDR3. V lost 0 bases, J lost 9 bases, and 14 bases lay in between. CDR3 in DNA: TGTGCCAGCAGCTTAGATCACGGGGGCGGCAGCTACACCTTC. Its translation is CASSLDHGGGSYTF.

This clonotype has a single count. The chain combines TRBV4-3 with TRBJ2-7, with D hard to call. CDR1 and CDR2 (germline): LGHNA, YSLEER. Trimming cost V 0 bases and J 8 bases, with 11 bases left between them. The CDR3 covers 13 residues. CDR3 sequence reads: CASSQENVGQQYF. The CDR3 DNA is TGCGCCAGCAGCCAAGAGAATGTAGGCCAGCAGTACTTC.

The chain joins TRBV20-1 to TRBJ1-2, with 8 positions matching TRBD1. CDR1 is DFQATT, CDR2 SNEGSKA, per germline (reference sequence). There are 13 residues in the CDR3. J lost 8 bases, V lost 5 bases, and 10 bases had no gene match. CDR3 amino acids: CSAGTTGEVGYTF. The CDR3 bases are TGCAGTGCTGGGACGACAGGGGAAGTCGGCTACACCTTC.

This chain connects TRBV3-1 to TRBJ1-5; D ambiguous. V was clipped by 1 base and J by 8 bases, with 6 bases between them. The CDR3 extends over 12 amino acids. The germline CDR1 and CDR2 sequences are LGHDT and YNNKEL (reference sequence). The CDR3 sequence: CASSQGGKPQHF. In nucleotides, the CDR3 is TGTGCCAGCAGCCAAGGCGGGAAGCCCCAGCATTTT.

This clonotype has only one observation. The chain couples TRBV5-4 to TRBJ2-7; TRBD1 matches 10 bases. V shed 0 bases and J 2 bases; nucleotides not matched to a gene: 5. In germline, CDR1 is SGHNT, CDR2 YYREEE (reference sequence). The CDR3 has 16 amino acids. For the CDR3, the DNA is TGTGCCAGCAGCTTGGCCGCGGGGACAGGGGCCTACGAGCAGTACTTC. It encodes CASSLAAGTGAYEQYF.

V and J are TRBV7-8 and TRBJ2-7; weak D call: TRBD2 (5 bases). Trimming left V 1 base short and J 6 bases short, with 22 bases between. There are 17 residues in the CDR3. Germline V gives CDR1 SGHVS, CDR2 FQNEAQ. This CDR3 is CASSLESSIRRWFEQYF. The CDR3 DNA reads as TGTGCCAGCAGCTTAGAGTCCTCTATTAGGAGGTGGTTCGAGCAGTACTTC.

This chain connects TRBV4-3 to TRBJ2-6, with D uncertain. Germline V CDR1 and CDR2: LGHNA, YSLEER. This CDR3 comprises 18 residues. Trimming took 1 base from V and 2 from J, leaving 15 bases between them. This chain's CDR3 is CASSQGTGTQPGANVLTF. CDR3 in DNA: TGCGCCAGCAGCCAAGGCACGGGCACCCAACCTGGGGCCAACGTCCTGACTTTC.

The chain links TRBV29-1 to TRBJ1-4, with D maybe TRBD1 (5 bases). Per germline, CDR1 SQVTM and CDR2 ANQGSEA. CDR3 size: 15 residues. Trimming left V 2 bases short and J 0 bases short, with 10 bases between. CDR3: CSVERPGPTNEKLFF. The CDR3 nucleotides are TGCAGCGTTGAACGCCCGGGGCCAACTAATGAAAAACTGTTTTTT.

The chain couples TRBV20-1 to TRBJ1-2, with TRBD1 as a possible D gene (6 bases). The length of the CDR3 is 14 residues. Trimming pared 6 bases from V and 5 bases from J, leaving 19 bases between. CDR1 and CDR2 (germline): DFQATT, SNEGSKA (reference sequence). The CDR3 loop is CSAGKAGVIYGYTF. The DNA for the CDR3 is TGCAGTGCGGGGAAGGCAGGGGTCATTTATGGCTACACCTTC.

V gene TRBV14 combines with J gene TRBJ2-7; no definite D call. The CDR3 has 13 amino acids. V dropped 0 bases and J dropped 6 bases, with 9 bases sitting between them. Germline V gives CDR1 SGHDN, CDR2 FVKESK. CDR3 amino acids: CASSQDLGGEQYF. CDR3 bases: TGTGCCAGCAGCCAAGATTTAGGCGGCGAGCAGTACTTC.

V is TRBV20-1 and J is TRBJ2-1; D is possibly TRBD1 or TRBD2 (6 bases each). This CDR3 comprises 17 residues. Trimming removed 2 bases at V and 7 bases at J, with 24 bases between. The germline gives CDR1 DFQATT, CDR2 SNEGSKA (reference sequence). The CDR3 region has the DNA TGCAGTGCTAGAAGGGGGGTGGGGGGAGTCGTAATAAATGAGCAGTTCTTC. As protein: CSARRGVGGVVINEQFF.

Only one count was recorded for this clonotype. The chain is built from TRBV20-1 and TRBJ2-7; TRBD1 matches 10 bases. The CDR3 consists of 14 residues. The J segment lost 6 bases and the V segment lost 3 bases, leaving 8 bases of the junction unmatched. Germline V CDR1 and CDR2: DFQATT, SNEGSKA (reference sequence). Here the CDR3 reads CSARAWDRGGEQYF. As DNA, the CDR3 is TGCAGTGCTAGGGCTTGGGACAGGGGAGGCGAGCAGTACTTC.

The chain combines TRBV25-1 with TRBJ2-3; no reliable D call. The germline gives CDR1 MGHDK, CDR2 SYGVNS. The CDR3 length is 14 residues. Trimming removed 2 bases at V and 0 bases at J, with 6 bases between. CDR3 nucleotide sequence: TGTGCCAGCAGTGAACACCTAAGCACAGATACGCAGTATTTT. Its protein product is CASSEHLSTDTQYF.

This clonotype was seen just once. In DNA, the CDR3 is TGTGCCAGCCGGACGGGACACTCCACAGATACGCAGTATTTT. This gives the protein CASRTGHSTDTQYF. The chain carries TRBV12-3 or TRBV12-4 and TRBJ2-3, with D maybe TRBD1 (6 bases). V gave up 8 bases and J gave up 2 bases, with 14 bases separating them. The CDR3 is made up of 14 amino acids.

DNA for the CDR3: TGCAGTGCCCCGACAGGGGGCAAGGATGGCTACACCTTC. Translating gives CSAPTGGKDGYTF. The genes are TRBV20-1 and TRBJ1-2, with TRBD1 matching over 10 bases. Trimming removed 6 bases from V and 6 bases from J; junction bases left unmatched: 7. Germline V gene sequence: CDR1 DFQATT, CDR2 SNEGSKA (reference sequence). The CDR3 totals 13 residues.

The V and J genes are TRBV14 and TRBJ2-5; D is possibly TRBD1 or TRBD2 (5 bases each). The germline gives CDR1 SGHDN, CDR2 FVKESK. This CDR3 is 14 amino acids long. V was trimmed by 0 bases and J by 8 bases, leaving 13 bases between them. The CDR3 DNA reads as TGTGCCAGCAGCCAAGAATTAGGGGACGGCACCCAGTACTTC. Amino acids: CASSQELGDGTQYF.

The rearrangement joins TRBV19 to TRBJ1-5, with unresolved D. The V gene's germline CDR1 is LNHDA and CDR2 SQIVND (reference sequence). Trimming stripped 4 bases from V and 9 bases from J, with 10 bases between. The CDR3 is 12 amino acids. The CDR3 here is CASSTRGRPQHF. DNA for the CDR3: TGTGCCAGTAGTACCAGAGGGAGGCCCCAGCATTTT.

The V gene is TRBV12-3 or TRBV12-4, the J gene TRBJ2-7; 11 bases are shared with TRBD2. The CDR3 spans 15 residues. V was clipped by 6 bases and J by 2 bases; unmatched bases: 6. The CDR3 loop is CASRRTSGGPYEQYF. CDR3 nucleotide sequence: TGTGCCAGCAGGCGAACTAGCGGGGGACCCTACGAGCAGTACTTC.

In this sample, this clonotype turned up once. The genes are TRBV7-2 and TRBJ2-1; possible D gene TRBD2, 6 bases. The CDR3 consists of 16 residues. Germline CDR1 is SGHTA and CDR2 is FQGNSA. Trimming pared 5 bases from V and 1 base from J, leaving 15 bases between. The CDR3 loop reads CASSRSSARSYNEQFF. The CDR3 DNA follows: TGTGCCAGCAGCCGTTCTAGCGCCCGTTCCTACAATGAGCAGTTCTTC.

This chain connects TRBV29-1 to TRBJ2-3; no reliable D call. Per germline, CDR1 SQVTM and CDR2 ANQGSEA. Trimming shortened V by 6 bases and J by 2 bases, and 15 bases separated the two germline ends. The CDR3 length is 14 residues. Written as DNA, the CDR3 is TGCAGCGTGTCCCAACAGACCTTCACAGATACGCAGTATTTT. Translation: CSVSQQTFTDTQYF.